This TCR beta chain originates from a study of cytomegalovirus exposure and HLA in healthy donors. PCR primers comprised 60 Vbeta and 13 Jbeta primers. The repertoire was sequenced with immunoSEQ multiplex PCR; TCRdb's copy has only in-frame clones and lacks some. Of 170,000 or so clones listed, 80% are singletons. The source material was PBMCs. The clonotype comes from a man aged 35-49 years in good health and CMV-seronegative.

CDR3 loop: CASSLDQGWRNTEAFF. As DNA, the CDR3 is TGTGCCAGCAGCCTAGATCAGGGTTGGAGGAACACTGAAGCTTTCTTT. The chain recombines TRBV14 with TRBJ1-1; perhaps TRBD1 as D (5 bases). Deletions cut 4 bases from V and 1 base from J, with 16 bases between. CDR3 length: 16 amino acids. Looked up from germline, CDR1 is SGHDN and CDR2 is FVKESK.